This T cell receptor beta chain is drawn from a study of blood T cell repertoires in COVID-19. Sequenced by immunoSEQ multiplex PCR; TCRdb stores in-frame clones only, minus some. The repertoire holds around 110,000 clones, around 89% seen once, with approximately 6.8% in the top ten. V shed 6 bases and J shed 4 bases, with 15 bases lying between them. CDR1 is SGHNT and CDR2 is YENEEA in the germline V gene. CDR3 length: 14 residues. The sequenced material came from peripheral blood. This TCR was sampled from a man between 50 and 59 years old with active or convalescent COVID-19. The chain combines TRBV11-3 with TRBJ1-1, with TRBD1 as a possible D gene (6 bases). Here the CDR3 DNA reads TGTGCCAGCAGTTTTTACAGGGATGGCACTGAAGCTTTCTTT. It specifies CASSFYRDGTEAFF.